This T cell receptor beta chain stems from a study of T cell responses to AZD1222 COVID-19 vaccine. Study as a whole: Second doses at about 4 or about 12 weeks were pooled. Broader study findings: Donors were largely white British and mainly female; clonal diversity was possibly underestimated. Dominant at 160-218 and 743-854, vaccine-associated CD4 TCRs also spanned spike.

Comments on this clone: Antigen: not known.

From germline, CDR1 is SGHDT and CDR2 YYEEEE. The CDR3 loop spans 14 amino acids. V trimming: 3 bases; J trimming: 1 base; junction bases outside the gene matches: 2. Sequencing was performed with immunoSEQ multiplex PCR; in TCRdb, only in-frame clones are kept and a portion is missing. This table holds approximately 260,000 clones, just over 90% found once. The sequence was collected from an adult in good health. This sequence joins TRBV5-6 and TRBJ1-1; 8 bases are shared with TRBD1. The material was peripheral blood, obtained on day 0 of AZD1222 vaccination. This CDR3 is CASSYGTGNTEAFF. DNA of the CDR3: TGTGCCAGCAGCTACGGGACAGGGAACACTGAAGCTTTCTTT. The variable domain in full, with the rest retrieved from reference TRBV5-6 and TRBJ1-1, is DAGVTQSPTHLIKTRGQQVTLRCSPKSGHDTVSWYQQALGQGPQFIFQYYEEEERQRGNFPDRFSGHQFPNYSSELNVNALLLGDSALYLCASSYGTGNTEAFFGQGTRLTVV.